The clone carrying this TCR beta chain has a count of ten or more. This sample was included in a study of human T cells and chemical hapten exposure. Time point meaning: patch test 3, about 24 weeks after DPC sensitization. Described treatment: therapeutic diphenylcyclopropenone sensitization with weekly scalp DPC. TCRdb called the RACE reads again in MiXCR, with one record for every CDR3 protein. The table records some 30,000 distinct CDR3 sequences, approximately 5.8% of them present only once. This CDR3 is 12 amino acids long. From germline, CDR1 is MNHNS and CDR2 SASEGT. Trimming removed 3 bases from V and 13 bases from J; junction bases left unmatched: 8.

This sequence was found in a man aged 25 to 40 with alopecia areata. Some clones in this sample may be carry-over from other donors' samples. The gene calls are TRBV6-1 and TRBJ1-2; 7 bases are shared with TRBD1. The sample here was whole blood, taken in connection with sensitization to the hapten diphenylcyclopropenone (DPC). The CDR3 DNA reads TGTGCCAGCAGTGAGTTGGAGGGGGCGAGCACCTTC. This codes for CASSELEGASTF.